Presented here are 28 T cell receptor beta chains from one specimen sequenced in a study of molecular identifiers for immune sequencing clone quantification. Each CDR3 protein is one row after TCRdb ran MiXCR on the PCR reads. The sample includes a few hundred thousand distinct CDR3 sequences, roughly a quarter seen only once; the top ten take approximately 0.74%. The source material was naive CD8+ T cells from blood, with Jurkat cell RNA spiked in. Subset defined: FACS-sorted CD8+CD4-CCR7+CD45RA+ naive T cells. These receptor sequences come from a human donor in good health. Some libraries in this study had Jurkat cell RNA spiked in.

This clonotype came up a few times. The gene calls are TRBV20-1 and TRBJ1-1, with TRBD1 as a possible D gene (5 bases). This CDR3 region has 13 residues. Trimming took off 0 bases at V and 8 bases at J, with 13 bases between the two ends. Germline-derived CDR1 and CDR2 are DFQATT and SNEGSKA (reference sequence). CDR3 sequence: CSAREGPREEAFF. The CDR3 DNA reads as TGCAGTGCTAGAGAGGGACCGAGAGAGGAAGCTTTCTTT.

This clonotype was observed many times. The chain links TRBV5-5 to TRBJ2-3; 8 nucleotides line up with TRBD2. Germline assignment: CDR1 SGHKS and CDR2 YYEKEE (reference sequence). V was clipped by 3 bases and J by 0 bases; unmatched bases: 6. The CDR3 is 16 residues long. CDR3 loop: CASSSIAGTSTDTQYF. The CDR3 DNA reads TGTGCCAGCAGCTCCATAGCGGGGACTAGCACAGATACGCAGTATTTT. Filled out from reference TRBV5-5 and TRBJ2-3, the complete variable domain reads DAGVTQSPTHLIKTRGQQVTLRCSPISGHKSVSWYQQVLGQGPQFIFQYYEKEERGRGNFPDRFSARQFPNYSSELNVNALLLGDSALYLCASSSIAGTSTDTQYFGPGTRLTVL.

This clonotype has only a few counts. V gene TRBV20-1 combines with J gene TRBJ2-3; D unclear. The germline V gene encodes CDR1 DFQATT and CDR2 SNEGSKA (reference sequence). The CDR3 sequence is 15 residues long. Between the trimmed V and J ends, which lost 3 bases and 1 base, there was a span of 14 bases. CDR3 loop: CSARTSSGRTDTQYF. The CDR3 DNA reads as TGCAGTGCTAGGACTTCTAGTGGCCGCACAGATACGCAGTATTTT.

This clonotype was observed a few times. J is TRBJ1-5 and V is TRBV24-1; maybe TRBD1 (5 bases). The length of the CDR3 is 13 residues. V was cut by 7 bases and J by 6 bases, with 12 bases left in between. In germline, CDR1 is KGHDR, CDR2 SFDVKD. CDR3 in DNA: TGTGCCACCAGAGGTCGGGGGTCTCAGCCCCAGCATTTT. Encoded protein: CATRGRGSQPQHF.

This clonotype was counted ten times or more. The J gene is TRBJ2-3, the V gene TRBV7-9, with unresolved D. Trimming removed 5 bases from V and 8 bases from J, with 11 bases in between. This CDR3 contains 12 residues. Germline values: CDR1 SEHNR, CDR2 FQNEAQ (reference sequence). Here the CDR3 DNA reads TGTGCCAGCAGCCCGGACCTTTCTACGCAGTATTTT. Protein product: CASSPDLSTQYF.

Many counts were recorded for this clonotype. The CDR3 DNA follows: TGTGCCAGCAGCGACCTGGGACGGAGCGAGCAGTACTTC. Protein product: CASSDLGRSEQYF. The gene calls are TRBV7-6 and TRBJ2-7; possibly TRBD1 or TRBD2 for D (5 bases each). Trimming left V 5 bases short and J 6 bases short, with 14 bases between. There are 13 residues in the CDR3. CDR1 is SGHVS and CDR2 is FNYEAQ in the germline V gene.

The rearrangement uses TRBV7-8 and TRBJ2-5; 7 bases fit TRBD1. With V trimmed by 0 bases and J by 1 base, 11 bases remained unmatched. The CDR3 spans 18 residues. Germline lookup yields CDR1 SGHVS and CDR2 FQNEAQ. The CDR3 sequence: CASSLAPGRDSIQETQYF. The CDR3, as DNA: TGTGCCAGCAGCTTAGCCCCAGGCCGGGACAGTATCCAAGAGACCCAGTACTTC. The whole variable domain, remainder taken from reference TRBV7-8 and TRBJ2-5, is GAGVSQSPRYKVAKRGQDVALRCDPISGHVSLFWYQQALGQGPEFLTYFQNEAQLDKSGLPSDRFFAERPEGSVSTLKIQRTQQEDSAVYLCASSLAPGRDSIQETQYFGPGTRLLVL.

On this clonotype itself: A read error may explain this, as a much larger clone is one base away. V usage is TRBV6-2 or TRBV6-3 and J usage is TRBJ2-5; TRBD1 matches 11 bases. Germline values: CDR1 MNHEY, CDR2 SVGEGT. There are 16 residues in the CDR3. CDR3 in amino acids: CASSPRTGGLEETRYF. Written as DNA, the CDR3 is TGTGCCAGCAGCCCGAGGACAGGGGGCTTAGAAGAGACCCGGTACTTC.

A note on this clonotype: A read error may explain this, as a much larger clone is one base away. The CDR3 protein is CAWSPVKTGRKTGELFF. The CDR3 coding sequence is TGTGCCTGGAGTCCAGTGAAGACGGGACGTAAGACCGGGGAGCTGTTTTTT. This chain uses TRBV30 with TRBJ2-2; D may be TRBD1 or TRBD2 (5 bases each). This CDR3 has 17 residues. The germline V gene has CDR1 GTSNPN and CDR2 SVGIG (reference sequence). With 2 bases removed from V and 5 bases from J, the gap between germline ends came to 21 bases.

The CDR3 spells CSVYLPSGAQHF. CDR3 nucleotide sequence: TGCAGCGTTTACCTTCCCTCTGGGGCCCAGCATTTT. This chain links TRBV29-1 with TRBJ1-5; the D is unclear. The CDR3 runs 12 residues. Deletions cut 5 bases from V and 11 bases from J, with 16 bases between. Germline values: CDR1 SQVTM, CDR2 ANQGSEA. The complete variable domain, with remaining parts taken from reference TRBV29-1 and TRBJ1-5, reads SAVISQKPSRDICQRGTSLTIQCQVDSQVTMMFWYRQQPGQSLTLIATANQGSEATYESGFVIDKFPISRPNLTFSTLTVSNMSPEDSSIYLCSVYLPSGAQHFGDGTRLSIL.

This clonotype was detected a few times. The J gene is TRBJ1-4, the V gene TRBV20-1, with 10 bases lining up with TRBD1. Losses at the gene ends were 5 bases for V and 7 bases for J; bases not matched to a gene: 10. The CDR3 has 15 residues. Germline assignment: CDR1 DFQATT and CDR2 SNEGSKA (reference sequence). The CDR3, as DNA: TGCAGTGCTGACCGCAGGGACAGGGGTGGTGAAAAACTGTTTTTT. It yields the protein CSADRRDRGGEKLFF.

This clonotype was observed at least ten times. V and J are TRBV7-9 and TRBJ2-7; a weak D match, TRBD1 (6 bases). V lost 5 bases and J 5 bases, leaving 10 bases between the germline ends. Germline V gene sequence: CDR1 SEHNR, CDR2 FQNEAQ (reference sequence). This CDR3 is built from 12 residues. CDR3 sequence reads: CASSRTGNEQYF. The CDR3 region has the DNA TGTGCCAGCAGCCGAACAGGGAACGAGCAGTACTTC.

This clonotype was recorded a few times. The chain's CDR3 is CASSSLAGDTGELFF. The CDR3 nucleotides read TGCGCCAGCAGTTCACTAGCGGGGGACACCGGGGAGCTGTTTTTT. J is TRBJ2-2 and V is TRBV4-3, with 11 positions matching TRBD2. Germline loops: CDR1 LGHNA, CDR2 YSLEER. Trimming took 6 bases from V and 3 from J; bases not matched to a gene: 3. The CDR3 is 15 amino acids.

There are a few counts of this clonotype. The chain employs TRBV6-2 or TRBV6-3 and TRBJ1-5; a possible D gene is TRBD1 (5 bases). Trimming took off 0 bases at V and 2 bases at J, with 11 bases between the two ends. The CDR3 has 16 residues. Germline lookup yields CDR1 MNHEY and CDR2 SVGEGT. The CDR3 spells CASSYSGRDGNQPQHF. The CDR3, as DNA: TGTGCCAGCAGTTACTCTGGCAGGGACGGCAATCAGCCCCAGCATTTT.

V and J are TRBV7-9 and TRBJ1-2, with 9 positions matching TRBD1. Germline V gene lookup returns CDR1 SEHNR and CDR2 FQNEAQ (reference sequence). This CDR3 has 15 amino acids. With 2 bases clipped from V and 3 bases from J, the junction kept 4 bases outside the gene matches. CDR3 protein: CASSLSRTGDYGYTF. CDR3 bases: TGTGCCAGCAGCTTATCGCGGACAGGGGACTATGGCTACACCTTC. Filled out from reference TRBV7-9 and TRBJ1-2, the complete variable domain reads DTGVSQNPRHKITKRGQNVTFRCDPISEHNRLYWYRQTLGQGPEFLTYFQNEAQLEKSRLLSDRFSAERPKGSFSTLEIQRTEQGDSAMYLCASSLSRTGDYGYTFGSGTRLTVV.

This clonotype was counted between two and nine times. The J gene is TRBJ2-1, the V gene TRBV7-2, with D tentatively TRBD1 or TRBD2 (5 bases each). Germline-derived CDR1 and CDR2 are SGHTA and FQGNSA. Deletions cut 3 bases from V and 5 bases from J, with 14 bases between. The CDR3 runs 15 residues. In DNA form, the CDR3 reads TGTGCCAGCAGCTTGGGGCTAGCCGTCGACAATGAGCAGTTCTTC. This gives the protein CASSLGLAVDNEQFF.

The table lists this clonotype with a count of one. It may be a read error: a sequence one base away is much more abundant. CDR3 sequence: CASSAEGQHTDTQYF. CDR3 DNA sequence: TGTGCCAGCAGCGCAGAGGGACAACACACAGATACGCAGTATTTT. The chain joins TRBV9 to TRBJ2-3, with a weak D call TRBD1 (6 bases). V lost 3 bases, J lost 2 bases, and 13 bases lay in between. The CDR3 loop spans 15 amino acids. Germline CDR1 is SGDLS and CDR2 is YYNGEE.

This chain uses TRBV7-9 with TRBJ2-7; the match to TRBD1 covers 11 bases. CDR1 and CDR2 (germline): SEHNR, FQNEAQ (reference sequence). The CDR3 is 15 amino acids. The V and J ends lost 3 bases and 4 bases, in that order; junction bases with no gene match: 5. The CDR3 nucleotides read TGTGCCAGCAGCTTGACCGGGACAGGGGGGTACGAGCAGTACTTC. Amino acids: CASSLTGTGGYEQYF. Full variable domain (outside the CDR3, taken from reference TRBV7-9 and TRBJ2-7): DTGVSQNPRHKITKRGQNVTFRCDPISEHNRLYWYRQTLGQGPEFLTYFQNEAQLEKSRLLSDRFSAERPKGSFSTLEIQRTEQGDSAMYLCASSLTGTGGYEQYFGPGTRLTVT.

The rearrangement joins TRBV28 to TRBJ2-3; 10 bases align to TRBD2. The CDR3 has 13 residues. V lost 8 bases to trimming and J lost 8 bases; unmatched junction nucleotides: 7. The germline gives CDR1 MDHEN, CDR2 SYDVKM. The CDR3 DNA is TGTGCCAGCGGGCTAGCGGGAGAGGGTACGCAGTATTTT. Translating gives CASGLAGEGTQYF.

This chain joins TRBV7-9 and TRBJ1-6; 9 bases fit TRBD1. Germline-derived CDR1 and CDR2 are SEHNR and FQNEAQ (reference sequence). Germline trimming cut 4 bases from V and 9 bases from J; bases unmatched to any gene: 7. The CDR3 extends over 15 amino acids. In DNA form, the CDR3 reads TGTGCCAGCAGCTCGGACAGGGGAAGTGGTTCACCCCTCCACTTT. This sequence encodes CASSSDRGSGSPLHF.

Ten or more counts support this clonotype. V gene TRBV4-3 combines with J gene TRBJ1-5; D gene ambiguous. Per germline, CDR1 LGHNA and CDR2 YSLEER. V lost 1 base and J lost 4, with 11 bases in between. The CDR3 runs to 15 residues. Written as DNA, the CDR3 is TGCGCCAGCAGCCAAGGCCGGGGTTGGAATCAGCCCCAGCATTTT. The encoded protein is CASSQGRGWNQPQHF.

The sample holds a few counts of this clonotype. This rearrangement joins TRBV28 to TRBJ2-2; the D gene is possibly TRBD2 (5 bases). The ends were cut back, 6 bases at V and 0 bases at J, with 11 bases in the middle. The CDR3 runs to 15 residues. Germline-derived CDR1 and CDR2 are MDHEN and SYDVKM. CDR3 amino acids: CASRNGDTNTGELFF. The CDR3 DNA reads TGTGCCAGCAGAAACGGGGATACGAACACCGGGGAGCTGTTTTTT. The complete variable domain, with remaining parts taken from reference TRBV28 and TRBJ2-2, reads DVKVTQSSRYLVKRTGEKVFLECVQDMDHENMFWYRQDPGLGLRLIYFSYDVKMKEKGDIPEGYSVSREKKERFSLILESASTNQTSMYLCASRNGDTNTGELFFGEGSRLTVL.

This clonotype was detected a few times. J is TRBJ2-3 and V is TRBV5-6, with D possibly being TRBD2 (7 bases). This CDR3 spans 16 amino acids. The V and J ends lost 4 bases and 2 bases respectively, with 17 bases between them. The germline V gene has CDR1 SGHDT and CDR2 YYEEEE. The CDR3 is CASSPEAGAYTDTQYF. CDR3 coding DNA: TGTGCCAGCAGCCCGGAGGCGGGGGCATACACAGATACGCAGTATTTT.

Regarding this clonotype: Since the CDR3 does not end with the conserved phenylalanine or tryptophan, this likely comes from a read error. No DNA is shown, since the ends of the CDR3 on it are uncertain; the CDR3 is the one TCRdb lists. The chain has TRBV3-2 and TRBJ1-1; the table assigns TRBD1, which was not confirmed against the DNA. TRBV3-2 is a pseudogene. Including both end residues, the CDR3 is 14 amino acids long. The CDR3: CASGQVSGKPEAFL.

Only a few counts were recorded for this clonotype. The chain combines TRBV7-9 with TRBJ1-6; no reliable D call. The CDR3 is 13 amino acids. Germline loops: CDR1 SEHNR, CDR2 FQNEAQ (reference sequence). The germline V and J ends were trimmed by 5 bases and 14 bases, with 16 bases remaining between them. Here the CDR3 reads CASSAQEGRSLHF. For the CDR3, the DNA is TGTGCCAGCAGCGCCCAGGAAGGTCGTTCCCTCCACTTT.

This clonotype was counted at least ten times. The rearrangement joins TRBV15 to TRBJ2-7; D is perhaps TRBD1 or TRBD2 (5 bases each). V lost 7 bases, J lost 5 bases, and 18 bases lay in between. CDR3 size: 14 residues. Germline V gene lookup returns CDR1 LNHNV and CDR2 YYDKDF (reference sequence). The CDR3 is CATKGSDTGDEQYF. DNA for the CDR3: TGTGCCACCAAAGGTTCGGACACCGGGGACGAGCAGTACTTC.

In this sample, this clonotype turned up many times. The chain couples TRBV6-2 or TRBV6-3 to TRBJ2-7; D might be TRBD1 (6 bases). Deletions cut 6 bases from V and 2 bases from J, with 11 bases between. This CDR3 is built from 13 residues. Looked up from germline, CDR1 is MNHEY and CDR2 is SVGEGT. CDR3 bases: TGTGCCAGCAGCTTTCAGGGGACCTACGAGCAGTACTTC. Translating gives CASSFQGTYEQYF.

This clonotype occurred a few times. The chain combines TRBV27 with TRBJ1-1; perhaps TRBD1 as D (6 bases). With 8 bases removed from V and 7 bases from J, the gap between germline ends came to 11 bases. The CDR3 extends over 11 amino acids. Germline values: CDR1 MNHEY, CDR2 SMNVEV (reference sequence). This CDR3 is CASWVGGEAFF. The CDR3 DNA follows: TGTGCCAGCTGGGTAGGGGGTGAAGCTTTCTTT.